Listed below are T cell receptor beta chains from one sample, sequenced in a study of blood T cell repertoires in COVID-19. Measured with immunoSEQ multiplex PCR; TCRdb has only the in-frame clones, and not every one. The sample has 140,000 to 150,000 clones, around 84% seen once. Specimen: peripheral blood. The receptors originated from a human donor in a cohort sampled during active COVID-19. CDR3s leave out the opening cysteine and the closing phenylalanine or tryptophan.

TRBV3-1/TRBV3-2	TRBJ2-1	ASSQPGQENNEQF
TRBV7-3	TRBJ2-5	ASSRMGGYQETQY
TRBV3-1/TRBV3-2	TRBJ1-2	ASSHRQAYNYGYT
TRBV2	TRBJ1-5	ASRARTGGNQPQH
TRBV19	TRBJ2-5	ASSISRVYETQY
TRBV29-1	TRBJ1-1	SGLPAGNTEAF
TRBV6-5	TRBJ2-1	ASSLDRGKNEQF
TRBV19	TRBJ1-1	ASSIEAAGGASEAF
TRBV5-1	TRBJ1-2	ASSLTGQTTGYT
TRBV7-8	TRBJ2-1	ASSLEVQVGSYNEQF
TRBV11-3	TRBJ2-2	ASSLEATGELF
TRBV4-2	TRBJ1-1	ASSQWPLNTEAF
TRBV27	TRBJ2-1	ASSRVTGGTPNNEQF
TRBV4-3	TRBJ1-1	ASSHRQGTDTEAF
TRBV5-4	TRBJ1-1	ASSSDRVGTEAF
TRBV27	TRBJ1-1	ASSPLGETTNTEAF
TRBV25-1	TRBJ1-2	ASSESQTLYGYT
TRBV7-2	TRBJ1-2	ASSPQAPYGYT
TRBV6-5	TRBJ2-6	ASSTTGSGANVLT
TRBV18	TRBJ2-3	ASSRTSGGTHTDTQY
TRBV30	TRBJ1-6	AWTLQGALGPPLH
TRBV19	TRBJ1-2	ASDSVT
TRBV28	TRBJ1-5	ASQANQPQH
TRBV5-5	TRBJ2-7	ASSFRSSYEQY
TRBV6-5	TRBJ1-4	ASNPGGFNEKLF
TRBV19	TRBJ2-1	ASSASSGGPRRDEQF
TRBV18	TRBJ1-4	ASSPGMSGIWKLF
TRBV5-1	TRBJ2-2	ASSPAGRAGELF
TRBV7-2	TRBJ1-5	ASSTTGSSNQPQH
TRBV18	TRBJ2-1	ASLQGVDNEQF
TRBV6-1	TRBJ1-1	ASSDPDAPGDTEAF
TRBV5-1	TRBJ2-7	ASSPNPSGGAYEQY
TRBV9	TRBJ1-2	ASSVEGGGYYGYT
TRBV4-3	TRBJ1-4	ASSQDPYTGTNEKLF
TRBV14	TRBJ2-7	ASSQHPTKQY
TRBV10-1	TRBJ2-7	ASSAGQGASEQY
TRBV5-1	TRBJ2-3	ASSSSPQGDTQY
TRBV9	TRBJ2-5	ASTHSLGGDETQY
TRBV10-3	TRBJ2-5	AISDPGLAETETQY
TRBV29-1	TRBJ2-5	SVKRQETQY
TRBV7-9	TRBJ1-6	ASSLRGGGNSPLH
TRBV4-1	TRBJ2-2	ASTAGFSANTGELF